What follows is one T cell receptor (beta chain) and its context. The target antigen is unknown. With 3 bases removed from V and 1 base from J, the gap between germline ends came to 12 bases. The length of the CDR3 is 15 residues. Germline values: CDR1 MGHDK, CDR2 SYGVNS. This sample is part of a study of T cell responses to AZD1222 COVID-19 vaccine. General observations from the study: Vaccination with two AZD1222 doses was followed by a rise in Spike-specific TCR breadth and depth.

Using immunoSEQ multiplex PCR, the repertoire was profiled, and TCRdb retains in-frame clones only, with some absent. The sample yields roughly 150,000 clones, roughly nine tenths seen once. Pooling covered second doses at about 4 or about 12 weeks. The chain carries TRBV25-1 and TRBJ1-1; D not resolved. Sequencing used peripheral blood, obtained 28 days after the second AZD1222 dose. The origin of this receptor is an adult who received the AZD1222 COVID-19 vaccine. CDR3 in amino acids: CASSETEGGNTEAFF. Written as DNA, the CDR3 is TGTGCCAGCAGTGAGACCGAAGGCGGGAACACTGAAGCTTTCTTT.